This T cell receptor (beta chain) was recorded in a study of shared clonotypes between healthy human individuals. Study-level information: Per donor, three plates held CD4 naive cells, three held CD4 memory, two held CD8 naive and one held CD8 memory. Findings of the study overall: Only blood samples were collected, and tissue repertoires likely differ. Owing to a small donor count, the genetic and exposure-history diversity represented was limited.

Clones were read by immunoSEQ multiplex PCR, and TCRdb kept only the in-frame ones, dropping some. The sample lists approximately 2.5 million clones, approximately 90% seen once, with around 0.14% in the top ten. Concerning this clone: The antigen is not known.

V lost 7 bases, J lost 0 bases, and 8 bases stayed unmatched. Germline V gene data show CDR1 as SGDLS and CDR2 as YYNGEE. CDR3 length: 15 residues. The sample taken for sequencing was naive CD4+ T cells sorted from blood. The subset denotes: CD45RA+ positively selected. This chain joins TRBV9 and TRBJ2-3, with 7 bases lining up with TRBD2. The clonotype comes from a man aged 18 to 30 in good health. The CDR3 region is CASGKRRESTDTQYF. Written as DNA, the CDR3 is TGTGCCAGCGGAAAAAGGCGGGAGAGCACAGATACGCAGTATTTT.